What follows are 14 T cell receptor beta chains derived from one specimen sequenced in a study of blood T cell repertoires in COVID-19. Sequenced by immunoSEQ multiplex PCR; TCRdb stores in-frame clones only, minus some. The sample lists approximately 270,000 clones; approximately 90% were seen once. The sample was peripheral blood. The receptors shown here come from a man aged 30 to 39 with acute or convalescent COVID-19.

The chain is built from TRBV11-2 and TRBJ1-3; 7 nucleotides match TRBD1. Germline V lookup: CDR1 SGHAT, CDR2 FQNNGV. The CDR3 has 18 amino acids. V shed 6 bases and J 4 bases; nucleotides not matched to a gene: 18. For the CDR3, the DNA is TGTGCCAGCAGTCACCCCCGGACAGGACGCTGGAAAGGAAACACCATATATTTT. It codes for CASSHPRTGRWKGNTIYF.

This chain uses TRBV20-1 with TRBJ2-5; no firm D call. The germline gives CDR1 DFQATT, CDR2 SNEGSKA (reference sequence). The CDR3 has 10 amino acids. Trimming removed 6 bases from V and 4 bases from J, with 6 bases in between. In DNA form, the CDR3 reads TGCAGTGCCCCAGTAGAGACCCAGTACTTC. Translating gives CSAPVETQYF.

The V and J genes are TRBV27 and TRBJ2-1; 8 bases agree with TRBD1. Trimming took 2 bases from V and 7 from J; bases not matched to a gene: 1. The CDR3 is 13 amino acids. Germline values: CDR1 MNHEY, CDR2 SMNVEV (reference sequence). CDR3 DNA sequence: TGTGCCAGCAGTTTACGGACAGGGAATGAGCAGTTCTTC. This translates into CASSLRTGNEQFF.

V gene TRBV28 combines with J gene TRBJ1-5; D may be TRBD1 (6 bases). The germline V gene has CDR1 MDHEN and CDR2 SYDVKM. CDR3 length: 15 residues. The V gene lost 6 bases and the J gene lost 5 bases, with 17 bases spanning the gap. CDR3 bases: TGTGCCAGCAGGCCCCACCAGGGGACGGATCAGCCCCAGCATTTT. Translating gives CASRPHQGTDQPQHF.

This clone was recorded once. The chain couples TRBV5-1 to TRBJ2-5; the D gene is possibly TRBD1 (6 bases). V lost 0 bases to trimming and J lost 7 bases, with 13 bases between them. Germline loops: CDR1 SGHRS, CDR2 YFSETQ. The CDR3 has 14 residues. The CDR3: CASSLGEYRATQYF. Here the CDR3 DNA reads TGCGCCAGCAGCTTGGGGGAATACAGGGCGACCCAGTACTTC.

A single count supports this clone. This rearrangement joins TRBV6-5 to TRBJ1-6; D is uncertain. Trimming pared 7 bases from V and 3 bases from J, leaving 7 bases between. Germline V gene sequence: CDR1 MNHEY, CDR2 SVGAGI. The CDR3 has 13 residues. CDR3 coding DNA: TGTGCCAGCAAAACAAACTATAATTCACCCCTCCACTTT. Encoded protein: CASKTNYNSPLHF.

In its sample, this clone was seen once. CDR3 DNA sequence: TGTGCCAGCAGTTGGAACCGGGACAGGGCGGGGGAGCAGTACTTC. Translation: CASSWNRDRAGEQYF. The V call is TRBV6-2 or TRBV6-3, the J call TRBJ2-7, with TRBD1 matching over 9 bases. Looked up from germline, CDR1 is MNHEY and CDR2 is SVGEGT. CDR3 size: 15 residues. V was clipped by 4 bases and J by 7 bases; unmatched bases: 11.

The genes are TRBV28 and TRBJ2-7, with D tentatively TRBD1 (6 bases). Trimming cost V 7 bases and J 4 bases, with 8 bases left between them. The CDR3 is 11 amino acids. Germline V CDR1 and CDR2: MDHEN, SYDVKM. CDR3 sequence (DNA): TGTGCCAGCACGGACAGTTACGAGCAGTACTTC. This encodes CASTDSYEQYF.

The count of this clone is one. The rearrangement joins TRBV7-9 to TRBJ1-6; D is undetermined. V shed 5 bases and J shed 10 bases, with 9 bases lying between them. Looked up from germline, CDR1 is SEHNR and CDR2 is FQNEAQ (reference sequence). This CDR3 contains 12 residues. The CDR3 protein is CASSRVFSPLHF. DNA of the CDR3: TGTGCCAGCAGCCGTGTCTTCTCACCCCTCCACTTT.

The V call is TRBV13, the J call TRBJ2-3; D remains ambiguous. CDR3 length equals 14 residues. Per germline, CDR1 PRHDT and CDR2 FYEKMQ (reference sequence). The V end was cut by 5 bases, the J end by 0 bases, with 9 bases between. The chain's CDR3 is CASSRFFSTDTQYF. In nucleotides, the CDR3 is TGTGCCAGCAGCCGGTTCTTTAGCACAGATACGCAGTATTTT.

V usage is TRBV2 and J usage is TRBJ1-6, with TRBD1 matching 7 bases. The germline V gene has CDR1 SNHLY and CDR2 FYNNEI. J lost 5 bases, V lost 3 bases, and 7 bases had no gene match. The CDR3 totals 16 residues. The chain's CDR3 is CASSDFGTVNNSPLHF. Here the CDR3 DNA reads TGTGCCAGCAGTGACTTCGGGACAGTCAATAATTCACCCCTCCACTTT. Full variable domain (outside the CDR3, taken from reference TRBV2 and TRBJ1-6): EPEVTQTPSHQVTQMGQEVILRCVPISNHLYFYWYRQILGQKVEFLVSFYNNEISEKSEIFDDQFSVERPDGSNFTLKIRSTKLEDSAMYFCASSDFGTVNNSPLHFGNGTRLTVT.

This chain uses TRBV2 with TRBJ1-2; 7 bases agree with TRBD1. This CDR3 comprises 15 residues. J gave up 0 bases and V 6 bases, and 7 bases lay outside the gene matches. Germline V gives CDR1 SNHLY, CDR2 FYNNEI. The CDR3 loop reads CASRLGQASNYGYTF. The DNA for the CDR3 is TGTGCCAGCAGATTAGGACAGGCTTCTAACTATGGCTACACCTTC.

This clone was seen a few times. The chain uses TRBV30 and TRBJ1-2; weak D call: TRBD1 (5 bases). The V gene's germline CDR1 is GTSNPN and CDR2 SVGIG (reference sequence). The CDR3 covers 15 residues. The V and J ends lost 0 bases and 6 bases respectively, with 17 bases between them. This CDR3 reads CAWSVFAWGGDGYTF. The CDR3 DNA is TGTGCCTGGAGTGTATTCGCGTGGGGCGGCGATGGCTACACCTTC. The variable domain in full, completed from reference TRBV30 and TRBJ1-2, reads SQTIHQWPATLVQPVGSPLSLECTVEGTSNPNLYWYRQAAGRGLQLLFYSVGIGQISSEVPQNLSASRPQDRQFILSSKKLLLSDSGFYLCAWSVFAWGGDGYTFGSGTRLTVV.

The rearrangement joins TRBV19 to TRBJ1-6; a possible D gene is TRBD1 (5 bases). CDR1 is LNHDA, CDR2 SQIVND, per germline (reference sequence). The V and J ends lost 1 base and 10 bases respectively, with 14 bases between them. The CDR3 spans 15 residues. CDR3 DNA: TGTGCCAGTAGTATAGGGACACCTCTAATCTCACCCCTCCACTTT. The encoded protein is CASSIGTPLISPLHF. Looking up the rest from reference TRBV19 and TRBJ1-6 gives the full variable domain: DGGITQSPKYLFRKEGQNVTLSCEQNLNHDAMYWYRQDPGQGLRLIYYSQIVNDFQKGDIAEGYSVSREKKESFPLTVTSAQKNPTAFYLCASSIGTPLISPLHFGNGTRLTVT.